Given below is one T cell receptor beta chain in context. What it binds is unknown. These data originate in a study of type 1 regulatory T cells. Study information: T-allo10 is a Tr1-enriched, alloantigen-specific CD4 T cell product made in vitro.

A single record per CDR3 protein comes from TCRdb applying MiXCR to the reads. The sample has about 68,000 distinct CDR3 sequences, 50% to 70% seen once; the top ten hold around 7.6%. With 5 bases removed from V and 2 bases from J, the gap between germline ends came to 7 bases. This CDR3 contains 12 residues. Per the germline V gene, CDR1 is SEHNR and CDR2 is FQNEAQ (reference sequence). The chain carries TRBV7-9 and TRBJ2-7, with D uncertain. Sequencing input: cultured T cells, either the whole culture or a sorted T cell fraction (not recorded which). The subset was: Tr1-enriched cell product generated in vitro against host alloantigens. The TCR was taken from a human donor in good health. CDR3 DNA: TGTGCCAGCAGCCTAAGAGCCTACGAGCAGTACTTC. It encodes CASSLRAYEQYF. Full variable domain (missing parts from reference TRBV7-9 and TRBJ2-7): DTGVSQNPRHKITKRGQNVTFRCDPISEHNRLYWYRQTLGQGPEFLTYFQNEAQLEKSRLLSDRFSAERPKGSFSTLEIQRTEQGDSAMYLCASSLRAYEQYFGPGTRLTVT.